The clone carrying this T cell receptor (beta chain) came up many times. This specimen comes from a study of T cells in Graves' hyperthyroidism and ophthalmopathy. RNA transcripts were the template for amplifying TCR beta CDR3 regions. Initially, a first-round RT-PCR of the TCR CDR3 employed the HTBI primer set. One entry per CDR3 protein results from TCRdb running MiXCR on the multiplex PCR reads. The data contain under 300,000 distinct CDR3 sequences, less than 30% of them singletons. V dropped 4 bases and J dropped 2 bases, with 11 bases sitting between them. CDR3 length: 14 residues. Germline CDR1 reads MGHDK; CDR2 reads SYGVNS.

Sequencing was done on a sample of blood. The sequence was obtained from a man aged 35 to 55 with Graves' hyperthyroidism that later progressed to Graves' ophthalmopathy. The chain is built from TRBV25-1 and TRBJ2-5; the D gene is possibly TRBD1 (6 bases). CDR3 DNA: TGTGCCAGCAGTGTTAGTAGGGGGCAAGAGACCCAGTACTTC. Translation: CASSVSRGQETQYF.